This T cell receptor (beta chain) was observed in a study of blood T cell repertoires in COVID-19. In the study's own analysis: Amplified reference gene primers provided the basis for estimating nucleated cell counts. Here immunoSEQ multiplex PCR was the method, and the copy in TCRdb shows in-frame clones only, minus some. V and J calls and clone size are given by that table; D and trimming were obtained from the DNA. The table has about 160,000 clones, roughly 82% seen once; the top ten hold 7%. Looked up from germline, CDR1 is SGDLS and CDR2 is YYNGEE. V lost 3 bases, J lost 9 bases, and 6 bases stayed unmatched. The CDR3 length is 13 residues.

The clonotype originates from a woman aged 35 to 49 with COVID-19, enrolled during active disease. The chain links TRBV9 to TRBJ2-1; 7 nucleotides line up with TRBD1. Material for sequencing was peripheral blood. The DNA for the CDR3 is TGTGCCAGCAGCGGAACCACAGGGGCTGAGCAGTTCTTC. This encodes CASSGTTGAEQFF.